These 12 T cell receptor beta chains came from one sample sequenced in a study of T cells after yellow fever vaccination. One entry per CDR3 protein, called by TCRdb with MiXCR from the 5' RACE reads. The sample contains just over 300,000 distinct CDR3 sequences, around 3.9% of which appear only once. The material was PBMCs, obtained on the day of the yellow fever booster vaccination. The receptors stem from a man aged 18 to 35 who received the YFV17D yellow fever vaccine.

This clonotype was seen ten or more times. This chain uses TRBV6-2 or TRBV6-3 with TRBJ2-5; no firm D call. CDR1 is MNHEY and CDR2 is SVGEGT in the germline V gene. Trimming stripped 5 bases from V and 0 bases from J, with 13 bases between. The CDR3 sequence is 15 residues long. Here the CDR3 DNA reads TGTGCCAGCAGTAGCTTCGAGCCCGACCAAGAGACCCAGTACTTC. Its protein product is CASSSFEPDQETQYF.

V is TRBV20-1 and J is TRBJ2-5; 8 nucleotides agree with TRBD1. The V gene's germline CDR1 is DFQATT and CDR2 SNEGSKA (reference sequence). Germline trimming cut 7 bases from V and 2 bases from J; bases unmatched to any gene: 12. This CDR3 contains 15 residues. CDR3 region: CSGLVDRGDQETQYF. CDR3 coding DNA: TGCAGTGGCCTGGTAGACAGGGGAGATCAAGAGACCCAGTACTTC.

This clonotype was detected ten times or more. The chain combines TRBV6-6 with TRBJ2-3, with TRBD1 matching over 7 bases. The V gene's germline CDR1 is MNHNY and CDR2 SVGAGI (reference sequence). CDR3 length: 15 amino acids. The J segment lost 0 bases and the V segment lost 10 bases, leaving 10 bases of the junction unmatched. Here the CDR3 DNA reads TGTGCCACTTCCGGGTTGGACAGGAGCACAGATACGCAGTATTTT. Translation gives CATSGLDRSTDTQYF.

The chain employs TRBV19 and TRBJ2-4; no definite D call. CDR1 is LNHDA, CDR2 SQIVND, per germline (reference sequence). V was clipped by 6 bases and J by 0 bases, with 3 bases between them. The CDR3 covers 12 residues. The CDR3 is CASSVAKNIQYF. CDR3 DNA sequence: TGTGCCAGTAGCGTAGCCAAAAACATTCAGTACTTC.

This clonotype has a handful of counts. The chain links TRBV19 to TRBJ2-7; the D gene could be TRBD1 or TRBD2 (6 bases each). Germline V lookup: CDR1 LNHDA, CDR2 SQIVND (reference sequence). With 5 bases removed from V and 1 base from J, the gap between germline ends came to 12 bases. The CDR3 has 14 amino acids. The CDR3 here is CASSSRGLSYEQYF. Written as DNA, the CDR3 is TGTGCCAGTAGTTCACGGGGGCTATCCTACGAGCAGTACTTC.

This clonotype appeared many times. This chain connects TRBV5-1 to TRBJ2-5; D not certain. The CDR3 runs 14 residues. V shed 1 base and J shed 4 bases, with 11 bases lying between them. CDR1 is SGHRS, CDR2 YFSETQ, per germline. The CDR3: CASSLLGVSETQYF. DNA of the CDR3: TGCGCCAGCAGCTTGCTCGGTGTCTCAGAGACCCAGTACTTC.

This clonotype showed up many times. The chain recombines TRBV10-3 with TRBJ2-2; the match to TRBD2 covers 8 bases. The CDR3 is made up of 15 amino acids. V shed 5 bases and J 6 bases; nucleotides not matched to a gene: 8. Germline V CDR1 and CDR2: ENHRY, SYGVKD. This CDR3 is CAISQTGGPAGELFF. The CDR3, as DNA: TGTGCCATCAGTCAAACGGGGGGGCCAGCCGGGGAGCTGTTTTTT.

This clonotype was observed a handful of times. The chain joins TRBV5-1 to TRBJ2-3, with 8 bases that match TRBD2. The CDR3 consists of 16 residues. CDR1 SGHRS and CDR2 YFSETQ come from the germline V gene. The ends lost 0 bases at V and 2 bases at J; junction bases unmatched: 5. The CDR3: CASSLAPGGPTDTQYF. In nucleotides, the CDR3 is TGCGCCAGCAGCTTGGCCCCGGGGGGGCCCACAGATACGCAGTATTTT.

This clonotype showed up many times. V usage is TRBV9 and J usage is TRBJ1-2; the D is unclear. The V and J ends lost 4 bases and 4 bases respectively, with 8 bases between them. Per germline, CDR1 SGDLS and CDR2 YYNGEE. This CDR3 comprises 12 residues. The CDR3 DNA reads as TGTGCCAGCAGCACAACTACCTATGGCTACACCTTC. Its translation is CASSTTTYGYTF.

This clonotype showed up many times. The chain recombines TRBV5-1 with TRBJ1-1; D remains ambiguous. Trimming removed 4 bases at V and 1 base at J, with 17 bases between. Germline-derived CDR1 and CDR2 are SGHRS and YFSETQ. CDR3 size: 16 residues. The CDR3 bases are TGCGCCAGCAGCGATTTTTCGAGTAGGACGAACACTGAAGCTTTCTTT. This codes for CASSDFSSRTNTEAFF.

This clonotype was seen at least ten times. The V call is TRBV20-1, the J call TRBJ2-1, with 9 bases lining up with TRBD2. CDR3 length: 17 residues. Germline V CDR1 and CDR2: DFQATT, SNEGSKA (reference sequence). Losses at the gene ends were 1 base for V and 2 bases for J; bases not matched to a gene: 9. The CDR3: CSARAPQGTSPYNEQFF. The CDR3 nucleotides read TGCAGTGCTAGAGCGCCGCAGGGGACTAGCCCCTACAATGAGCAGTTCTTC.

There are many counts of this clonotype. The chain employs TRBV7-2 and TRBJ2-3, with a tentative D call TRBD1 (5 bases). V lost 5 bases and J 2 bases, leaving 17 bases between the germline ends. This CDR3 contains 16 residues. Germline lookup yields CDR1 SGHTA and CDR2 FQGNSA. The CDR3 region is CASSQPTGFLTDTQYF. The CDR3, as DNA: TGTGCCAGCAGCCAGCCAACAGGATTCCTCACAGATACGCAGTATTTT.